This entry features one TCR beta chain sequence. The antigen remains unidentified. The sample is drawn from a study of early T cells in non-severe SARS-CoV-2 infection. Across the study: With bulk RNA from unsorted whole blood as input, sequencing yielded unpaired chains.

Study-level results: A preference for anti-spike CD8 responses marked VDJdb matching, which missed private and CD4 specificities.

The TCR library protocol was used to attach unique molecular identifiers. These identifiers were attached to individual cDNA molecules. Each CDR3 protein is one row after TCRdb ran MiXCR on the 5' RACE reads. Counted here are around 30,000 distinct CDR3 sequences, under 7% occurring once; the ten biggest clones make up 20% to 25%. The sequenced sample was whole blood. The source is an adult who was a healthcare worker with PCR-confirmed SARS-CoV-2 infection or an uninfected control (not recorded which).

This chain's CDR3 is CASSQRGSYEQYF. As DNA, the CDR3 is TGTGCCAGCAGCCAACGGGGCTCCTACGAGCAGTACTTC. This chain connects TRBV3-1 to TRBJ2-7, with D possibly matching TRBD2 (5 bases). From germline, CDR1 is LGHDT and CDR2 YNNKEL (reference sequence). V was pared by 2 bases and J by 0 bases, with 5 bases between. This CDR3 is built from 13 residues.